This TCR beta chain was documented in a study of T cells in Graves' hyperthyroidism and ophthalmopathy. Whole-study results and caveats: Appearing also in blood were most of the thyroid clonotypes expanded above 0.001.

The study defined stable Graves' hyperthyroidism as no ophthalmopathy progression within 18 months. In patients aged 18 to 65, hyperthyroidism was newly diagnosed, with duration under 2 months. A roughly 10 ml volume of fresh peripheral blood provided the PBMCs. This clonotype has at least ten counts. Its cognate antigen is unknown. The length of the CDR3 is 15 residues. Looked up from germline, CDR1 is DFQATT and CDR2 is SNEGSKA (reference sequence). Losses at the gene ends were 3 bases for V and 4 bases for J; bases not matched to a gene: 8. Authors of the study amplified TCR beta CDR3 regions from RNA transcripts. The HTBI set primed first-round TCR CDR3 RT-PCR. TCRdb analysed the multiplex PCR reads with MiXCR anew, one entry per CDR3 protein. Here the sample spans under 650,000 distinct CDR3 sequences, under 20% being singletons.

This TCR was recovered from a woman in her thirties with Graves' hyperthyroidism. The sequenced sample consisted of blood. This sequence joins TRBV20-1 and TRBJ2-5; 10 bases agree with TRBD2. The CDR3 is CSARLASGSLETQYF. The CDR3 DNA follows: TGCAGTGCTAGGTTGGCTAGCGGGAGTTTAGAGACCCAGTACTTC.